Following are 26 T cell receptor beta chains from one sample sequenced in a study of T cell responses to AZD1222 COVID-19 vaccine. The assay was immunoSEQ multiplex PCR, and TCRdb's table has in-frame clones only and misses some. The repertoire has roughly 91,000 clones, roughly 85% of them found once; the top ten carry around 3.2%. Source: peripheral blood, taken on day 0 of AZD1222 vaccination. The receptors stem from an adult in good health.

The chain couples TRBV4-3 to TRBJ2-1, with TRBD1 matching over 7 bases. In germline, CDR1 is LGHNA, CDR2 YSLEER. J lost 2 bases, V lost 4 bases, and 5 bases had no gene match. The CDR3 length is 15 residues. The CDR3 region is CASSPGTAPYNEQFF. CDR3 coding DNA: TGCGCCAGCAGCCCTGGGACAGCTCCCTACAATGAGCAGTTCTTC.

The sample holds one count of this clone. V usage is TRBV9 and J usage is TRBJ2-2; D is uncertain. Germline V gene lookup returns CDR1 SGDLS and CDR2 YYNGEE. The CDR3 contains 14 residues. Trimming pared 3 bases from V and 2 bases from J, leaving 8 bases between. CDR3 region: CASSGTYNTGELFF. The CDR3, as DNA: TGTGCCAGCAGCGGGACCTATAACACCGGGGAGCTGTTTTTT.

In nucleotides, the CDR3 is TGTGCCAGCAGTGAAGCTACAGGGAATCAGCCCCAGCATTTT. It encodes CASSEATGNQPQHF. The chain links TRBV6-1 to TRBJ1-5; D might be TRBD1 (6 bases). This CDR3 is 14 amino acids long. Trimming removed 0 bases at V and 4 bases at J, with 7 bases between. Germline lookup yields CDR1 MNHNS and CDR2 SASEGT.

This clone has a single count. The chain uses TRBV10-3 and TRBJ1-2; 10 positions agree with TRBD1. Germline trimming cut 7 bases from V and 5 bases from J; bases unmatched to any gene: 4. CDR3 size: 13 residues. Germline CDR1 ENHRY, CDR2 SYGVKD. CDR3 amino acids: CAINLGQGYGYTF. In DNA form, the CDR3 reads TGTGCCATCAACCTGGGACAGGGGTATGGCTACACCTTC.

This clone was observed a single time. The chain combines TRBV7-2 with TRBJ1-5; perhaps TRBD1 as D (6 bases). Looked up from germline, CDR1 is SGHTA and CDR2 is FQGNSA. CDR3 size: 15 residues. Trimming shortened V by 9 bases and J by 1 base, and 16 bases separated the two germline ends. The CDR3 DNA is TGTGCCAGTCAAAGGCAGGGGACGAGCAATCAGCCCCAGCATTTT. Protein: CASQRQGTSNQPQHF. The full variable domain, completed using reference TRBV7-2 and TRBJ1-5, is GAGVSQSPSNKVTEKGKDVELRCDPISGHTALYWYRQSLGQGLEFLIYFQGNSAPDKSGLPSDRFSAERTGGSVSTLTIQRTQQEDSAVYLCASQRQGTSNQPQHFGDGTRLSIL.

This chain connects TRBV5-4 to TRBJ2-2, with D possibly TRBD1 on 5 matching bases. With 1 base removed from V and 3 bases from J, the gap between germline ends came to 10 bases. Germline values: CDR1 SGHNT, CDR2 YYREEE (reference sequence). There are 15 residues in the CDR3. The CDR3 region is CASSLTRTYTGELFF. In nucleotides, the CDR3 is TGTGCCAGCAGCTTGACCAGGACATACACCGGGGAGCTGTTTTTT.

This clone has just a few counts. The gene calls are TRBV19 and TRBJ2-3; D uncertain. CDR3 length: 12 residues. The V and J ends lost 1 base and 5 bases respectively, with 4 bases between them. Germline CDR1 is LNHDA and CDR2 is SQIVND (reference sequence). CDR3 region: CASSIGGDTQYF. For the CDR3, the DNA is TGTGCCAGTAGTATAGGGGGAGATACGCAGTATTTT.

This chain connects TRBV19 to TRBJ2-7; weak D call: TRBD2 (5 bases). CDR3 length: 12 residues. Germline CDR1 is LNHDA and CDR2 is SQIVND (reference sequence). The germline V and J ends were trimmed by 5 bases and 7 bases, with 12 bases remaining between them. CDR3 sequence (DNA): TGTGCCAGTAGTTCACTAGACGCAGAGCAGTACTTC. It translates to CASSSLDAEQYF.

A word on this clone: Germline is not matched at one junction end, which may reflect a read error. V usage is TRBV7-7 and J usage is TRBJ2-6; no reliable D call. Germline CDR1 and CDR2: SSHAT and FNYEAQ (reference sequence). The CDR3 covers 16 residues. CDR3 in amino acids: CASSPSTPSGANVLTF. For the CDR3, the DNA is TGTGCTAGCAGCCCATCGACACCCTCTGGGGCCAACGTCCTGACTTTC.

This clone was observed a single time. The V call is TRBV5-1, the J call TRBJ2-1; 14 nucleotides align to TRBD2. Trimming at V came to 4 bases and at J to 10 bases, leaving 7 bases not matched to a gene. The CDR3 contains 15 residues. The germline V gene encodes CDR1 SGHRS and CDR2 YFSETQ. The DNA of the CDR3 is TGCGCCAGCAGCCCCGGGACTAGCGGGGGACGAGAGCAGTTCTTC. Amino acids: CASSPGTSGGREQFF.

With regard to this clone: A junction end diverges from the germline sequence, so it may reflect a read error. This chain connects TRBV5-1 to TRBJ2-1; tentatively, D is TRBD2 (6 bases). CDR1 and CDR2 (germline): SGHRS, YFSETQ. The length of the CDR3 is 16 residues. The CDR3 DNA reads as TGTGCCAGCAGCCTCCCAGGGACTGGCCCCTACAATGAGCAGTTCTTC. The encoded protein is CASSLPGTGPYNEQFF.

The chain uses TRBV5-1 and TRBJ2-6; 7 nucleotides match TRBD1. V lost 2 bases to trimming and J lost 2 bases; unmatched junction nucleotides: 7. The CDR3 runs to 17 residues. In germline, CDR1 is SGHRS, CDR2 YFSETQ. CDR3 residues: CASSFLQGITGANVLTF. CDR3 coding DNA: TGCGCCAGCAGCTTTCTACAGGGGATTACTGGGGCCAACGTCCTGACTTTC.

This chain joins TRBV7-2 and TRBJ1-2; no clear D gene. CDR3 length: 14 amino acids. Germline CDR1 reads SGHTA; CDR2 reads FQGNSA. The ends were cut back, 2 bases at V and 4 bases at J, with 11 bases in the middle. Written as DNA, the CDR3 is TGTGCCAGCAGCTTAAGGGCAGAGTTCTATGGCTACACCTTC. Translated, it gives CASSLRAEFYGYTF.

This clone is medium-sized. The rearrangement joins TRBV3-1 (or the pseudogene TRBV3-2) to TRBJ1-6, with D unclear. Germline V lookup: CDR1 LGHDT, CDR2 YNNKEL (reference sequence). The CDR3 is made up of 14 amino acids. The V end lost 5 bases, the J end lost 8 bases, and 13 bases lay between the germline ends. CDR3 bases: TGTGCCAGCAGCGATCCGAGACCGTATTCACCCCTCCACTTT. Protein product: CASSDPRPYSPLHF.

This clone was counted between two and nine times. The J gene is TRBJ2-5, the V gene TRBV3-1 (or the pseudogene TRBV3-2); 12 nucleotides match TRBD2. The CDR3 extends over 15 amino acids. V was pared by 6 bases and J by 1 base, with 3 bases of the junction left unmatched. CDR1 and CDR2 from the germline V gene are LGHDT and YNNKEL (reference sequence). The CDR3 nucleotides read TGTGCCAGCAGGCTAGCGGGGGGGCTCCAAGAGACCCAGTACTTC. Its protein product is CASRLAGGLQETQYF.

The gene calls are TRBV7-9 and TRBJ1-1; 10 nucleotides align to TRBD1. Germline trimming cut 5 bases from V and 1 base from J; bases unmatched to any gene: 10. The CDR3 contains 17 residues. CDR1 SEHNR and CDR2 FQNEAQ come from the germline V gene (reference sequence). The CDR3 reads CASSPGGGQGSNTEAFF. The CDR3 DNA reads TGTGCCAGCAGCCCAGGTGGGGGACAGGGGTCGAACACTGAAGCTTTCTTT.

The CDR3 DNA follows: TGTGCCAGCAGCCAAGTCTTTCGACGGGACTCTGGAAACACCATATATTTT. Translation gives CASSQVFRRDSGNTIYF. The rearrangement links TRBV3-1 (or the pseudogene TRBV3-2) to TRBJ1-3; D not certain. The V gene lost 1 base and the J gene lost 0 bases, with 13 bases spanning the gap. Germline CDR1 LGHDT, CDR2 YNNKEL (reference sequence). The length of the CDR3 is 17 residues.

V gene TRBV7-8 combines with J gene TRBJ1-4; 8 nucleotides agree with TRBD1. V lost 4 bases, J lost 4 bases, and 5 bases stayed unmatched. Germline CDR1 reads SGHVS; CDR2 reads FQNEAQ. The CDR3 runs 15 residues. CDR3 residues: CASSSGQGDNEKLFF. The CDR3 DNA reads TGTGCCAGCAGCTCCGGACAGGGCGATAATGAAAAACTGTTTTTT. The full variable domain, rest sourced from reference TRBV7-8 and TRBJ1-4, is GAGVSQSPRYKVAKRGQDVALRCDPISGHVSLFWYQQALGQGPEFLTYFQNEAQLDKSGLPSDRFFAERPEGSVSTLKIQRTQQEDSAVYLCASSSGQGDNEKLFFGSGTQLSVL.

This clone occurred a few times. The chain links TRBV9 to TRBJ2-7; the D call may be TRBD1 or TRBD2 (5 bases each). CDR1 is SGDLS, CDR2 YYNGEE, per germline. CDR3 length: 15 amino acids. V lost 4 bases and J 2 bases, leaving 16 bases between the germline ends. In DNA form, the CDR3 reads TGTGCCAGCAGCCCGCAGGGAGTTCCTACCTACGAGCAGTACTTC. Translating it yields CASSPQGVPTYEQYF.

The chain has TRBV3-1 (or the pseudogene TRBV3-2) and TRBJ1-2, with 11 bases matching TRBD1. CDR3 length: 14 amino acids. V lost 5 bases, J lost 8 bases, and 7 bases stayed unmatched. The germline CDR1 and CDR2 sequences are LGHDT and YNNKEL (reference sequence). The CDR3 loop reads CASSARDRGRGYTF. CDR3 sequence (DNA): TGTGCCAGCAGCGCCCGGGACAGGGGGAGGGGCTACACCTTC.

This clone was seen a handful of times. V usage is TRBV11-2 and J usage is TRBJ2-2, with D uncertain. Germline values: CDR1 SGHAT, CDR2 FQNNGV. The CDR3 has 14 amino acids. The ends were cut back, 5 bases at V and 2 bases at J, with 9 bases in the middle. The CDR3 here is CASSRYTNTGELFF. The CDR3 DNA reads TGTGCCAGCAGCCGATACACAAACACCGGGGAGCTGTTTTTT.

This clone turned up a few times. The chain carries TRBV6-1 and TRBJ1-6, with TRBD1 matching over 7 bases. J was trimmed by 10 bases and V by 3 bases; bases with no gene match: 6. The CDR3 has 14 amino acids. Germline V gene sequence: CDR1 MNHNS, CDR2 SASEGT. The CDR3 coding sequence is TGTGCCAGCAGTGACGGGCAGGGGGGATCACCCCTCCACTTT. This encodes CASSDGQGGSPLHF.

In the case of this clone: Compared with germline, one end of the junction differs, possibly owing to a read error. V and J are TRBV5-1 and TRBJ1-3; D not resolved. CDR1 is SGHRS, CDR2 YFSETQ, per germline. The CDR3 is made up of 16 amino acids. The DNA for the CDR3 is TGTGCCAGCAGCTTCGCGGGTCGCGGCTCTGGAAACACCATATATTTT. Its translation is CASSFAGRGSGNTIYF.

This sequence joins TRBV11-3 and TRBJ1-1; no clear D. The CDR3 has 13 amino acids. Trimming stripped 3 bases from V and 1 base from J, with 6 bases between. In germline, CDR1 is SGHNT, CDR2 YENEEA. CDR3: CASSFNRNTEAFF. CDR3 nucleotide sequence: TGTGCCAGCAGCTTTAACAGGAACACTGAAGCTTTCTTT.

This clone occurred once. This chain joins TRBV7-9 and TRBJ1-1, with TRBD1 matching over 8 bases. Germline V gene lookup returns CDR1 SEHNR and CDR2 FQNEAQ (reference sequence). The V gene end was trimmed by 5 bases and the J gene end by 4 bases; junction bases not matched to a gene: 6. The CDR3 is 14 amino acids. The chain's CDR3 is CASSPDRAVTEAFF. Written as DNA, the CDR3 is TGTGCCAGCAGCCCGGACAGGGCGGTCACTGAAGCTTTCTTT.

The rearrangement uses TRBV9 and TRBJ1-1, with a tentative D call TRBD1 (6 bases). The CDR3 totals 14 residues. Trimming pared 0 bases from V and 6 bases from J, leaving 12 bases between. Germline V gene lookup returns CDR1 SGDLS and CDR2 YYNGEE. CDR3 sequence (DNA): TGTGCCAGCAGCGTAGCCCCCGGGGGCGCTGAAGCTTTCTTT. This encodes CASSVAPGGAEAFF.